The 2 T cell receptor beta chains given below trace back to one sample, sequenced in a study of metastatic and nonmetastatic thyroid tumors. Every patient underwent thyroid surgery untreated. TCRdb reassembled clones from the PCR reads with MiXCR. The table lists roughly 4,900 clones, just under 25% of them singletons. Material for sequencing was adjacent normal tissue. Source of these receptors: a female donor with papillary thyroid cancer or a benign thyroid nodule (not recorded which). Some clones in this sample may be carry-over from other donors' samples.

The V and J genes are TRBV10-2 and TRBJ2-1; D not resolved. Germline CDR1 and CDR2: WSHSY and SAAADI. The CDR3 has 11 residues. V lost 6 bases to trimming and J lost 8 bases, with 8 bases between them. The CDR3 reads CASSTVDEQFF. DNA for the CDR3: TGCGCCAGCAGCACCGTTGATGAGCAGTTCTTC.

Here the CDR3 reads CASSLLEREVGKLFF. The CDR3 DNA is TGTGCCAGCAGTTTGCTGGAGCGGGAGGTCGGAAAACTGTTTTTT. This chain connects TRBV27 to TRBJ1-4; D is unresolved. This CDR3 has 15 amino acids. With 3 bases removed from V and 10 bases from J, the gap between germline ends came to 18 bases. The germline V gene encodes CDR1 MNHEY and CDR2 SMNVEV (reference sequence).